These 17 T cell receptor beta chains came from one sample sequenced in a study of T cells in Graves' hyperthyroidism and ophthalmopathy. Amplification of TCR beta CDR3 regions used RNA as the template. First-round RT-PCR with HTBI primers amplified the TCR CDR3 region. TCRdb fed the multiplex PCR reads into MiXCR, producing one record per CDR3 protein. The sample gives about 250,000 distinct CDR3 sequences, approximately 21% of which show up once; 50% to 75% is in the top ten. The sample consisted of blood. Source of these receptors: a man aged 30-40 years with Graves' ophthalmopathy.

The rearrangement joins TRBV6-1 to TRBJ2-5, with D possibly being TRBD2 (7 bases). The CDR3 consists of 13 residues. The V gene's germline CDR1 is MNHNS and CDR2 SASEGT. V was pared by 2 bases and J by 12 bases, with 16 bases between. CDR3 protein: CASSEMGGDTEYF. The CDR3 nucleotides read TGTGCCAGCAGTGAAATGGGGGGGGACACAGAGTACTTC.

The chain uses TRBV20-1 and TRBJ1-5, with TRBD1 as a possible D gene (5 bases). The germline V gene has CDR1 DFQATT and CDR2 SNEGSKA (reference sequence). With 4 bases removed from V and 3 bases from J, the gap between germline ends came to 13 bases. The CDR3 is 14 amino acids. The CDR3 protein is CSATGQTNNQPQHF. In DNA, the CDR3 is TGCAGTGCTACGGGGCAGACAAACAATCAGCCCCAGCATTTT.

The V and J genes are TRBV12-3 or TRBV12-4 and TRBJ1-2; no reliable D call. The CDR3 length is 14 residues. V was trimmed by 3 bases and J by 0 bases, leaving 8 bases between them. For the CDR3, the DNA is TGTGCCAGCAGTTTCGGGCTACCTAACTATGGCTACACCTTC. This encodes CASSFGLPNYGYTF.

In DNA form, the CDR3 reads TGTGCCAGCAGCGCTAGGAGGGGAGGGGAGACCCAGTACTTC. As protein: CASSARRGGETQYF. V is TRBV9 and J is TRBJ2-5; TRBD2 aligns across 7 bases. From germline, CDR1 is SGDLS and CDR2 YYNGEE. V shed 3 bases and J 5 bases; nucleotides not matched to a gene: 7. The CDR3 runs 14 residues.

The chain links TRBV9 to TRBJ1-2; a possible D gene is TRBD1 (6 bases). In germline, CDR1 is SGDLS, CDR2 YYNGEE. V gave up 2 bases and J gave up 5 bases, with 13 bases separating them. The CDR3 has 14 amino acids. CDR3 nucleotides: TGTGCCAGCAGCGTGGAGGATACAGGGTATGGCTACACCTTC. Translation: CASSVEDTGYGYTF.

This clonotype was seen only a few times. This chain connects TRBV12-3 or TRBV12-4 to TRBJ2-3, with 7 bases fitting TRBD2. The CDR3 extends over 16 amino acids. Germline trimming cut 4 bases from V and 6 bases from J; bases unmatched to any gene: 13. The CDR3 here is CASSSLDREGPDTQYF. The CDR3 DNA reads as TGTGCCAGCAGTTCCTTAGATAGGGAGGGACCCGATACGCAGTATTTT.

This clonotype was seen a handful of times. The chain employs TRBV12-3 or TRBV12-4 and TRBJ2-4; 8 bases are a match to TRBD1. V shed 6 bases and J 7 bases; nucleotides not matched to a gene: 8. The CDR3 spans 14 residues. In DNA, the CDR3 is TGTGCCAGCAGCGCAGGGGGCAATGGCAACATTCAGTACTTC. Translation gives CASSAGGNGNIQYF.

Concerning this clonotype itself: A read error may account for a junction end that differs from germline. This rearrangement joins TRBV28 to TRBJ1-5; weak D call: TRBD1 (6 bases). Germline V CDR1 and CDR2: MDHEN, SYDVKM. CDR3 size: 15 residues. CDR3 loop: CASSFGGGSSQPQHF. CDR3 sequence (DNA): TGTGCCAGCAGTTTCGGAGGGGGGAGCAGTCAGCCCCAGCATTTT.

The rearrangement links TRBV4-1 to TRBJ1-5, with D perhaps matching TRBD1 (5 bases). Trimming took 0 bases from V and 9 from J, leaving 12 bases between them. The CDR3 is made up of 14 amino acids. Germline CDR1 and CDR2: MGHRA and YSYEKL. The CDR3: CASSQDLGVGPQHF. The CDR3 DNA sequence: TGCGCCAGCAGCCAAGACCTGGGGGTCGGGCCCCAGCATTTT.

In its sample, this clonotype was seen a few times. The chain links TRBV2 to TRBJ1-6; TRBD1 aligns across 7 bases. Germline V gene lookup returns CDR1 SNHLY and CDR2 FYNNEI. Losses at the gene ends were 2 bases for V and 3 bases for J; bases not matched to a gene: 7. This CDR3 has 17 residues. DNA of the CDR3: TGTGCCAGCAGTGAAAGAGCCGGGACAGACTATAATTCACCCCTCCACTTT. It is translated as CASSERAGTDYNSPLHF.

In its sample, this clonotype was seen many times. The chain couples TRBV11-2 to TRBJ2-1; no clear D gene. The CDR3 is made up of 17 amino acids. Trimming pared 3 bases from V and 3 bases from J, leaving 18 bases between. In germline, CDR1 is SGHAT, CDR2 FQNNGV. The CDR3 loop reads CASSFQSSLTDYNEQFF. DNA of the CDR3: TGTGCCAGCAGCTTCCAATCCTCTCTGACCGACTACAATGAGCAGTTCTTC.

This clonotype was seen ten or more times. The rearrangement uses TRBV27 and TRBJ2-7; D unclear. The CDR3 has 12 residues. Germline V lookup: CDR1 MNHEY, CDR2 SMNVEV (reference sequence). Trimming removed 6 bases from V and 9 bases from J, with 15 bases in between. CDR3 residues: CASRSDGFRQYF. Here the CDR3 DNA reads TGTGCCAGCAGATCGGACGGATTTAGGCAGTACTTC.

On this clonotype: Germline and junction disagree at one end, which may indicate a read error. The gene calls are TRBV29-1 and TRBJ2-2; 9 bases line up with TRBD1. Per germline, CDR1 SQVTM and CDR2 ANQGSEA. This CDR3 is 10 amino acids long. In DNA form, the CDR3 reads TGCAGCGCCGGGGACAGGGATCTGTTTTTT. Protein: CSAGDRDLFF.

The CDR3, as DNA: TGTGCCAGCACCGTTGGTGGGAGCTCCTACAATGAGCAGTTCTTC. As protein: CASTVGGSSYNEQFF. The rearrangement links TRBV28 to TRBJ2-1; maybe TRBD2 (5 bases). Germline assignment: CDR1 MDHEN and CDR2 SYDVKM. The V end was cut by 7 bases, the J end by 0 bases, with 13 bases between. This CDR3 is built from 15 residues.

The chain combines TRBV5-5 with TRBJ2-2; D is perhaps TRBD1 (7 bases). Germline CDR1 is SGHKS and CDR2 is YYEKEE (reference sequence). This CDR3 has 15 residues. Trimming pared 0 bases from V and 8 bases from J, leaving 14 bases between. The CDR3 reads CASSLAPGGRGELFF. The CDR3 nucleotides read TGTGCCAGCAGCTTGGCACCAGGGGGGCGTGGGGAGCTGTTTTTT.

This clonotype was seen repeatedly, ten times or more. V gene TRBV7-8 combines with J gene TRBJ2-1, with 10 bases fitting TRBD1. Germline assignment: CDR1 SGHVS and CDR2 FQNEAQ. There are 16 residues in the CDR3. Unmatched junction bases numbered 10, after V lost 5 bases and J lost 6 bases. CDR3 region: CASSKIGQGVGNEQFF. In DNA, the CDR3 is TGTGCCAGCAGCAAAATAGGACAGGGGGTCGGCAATGAGCAGTTCTTC.

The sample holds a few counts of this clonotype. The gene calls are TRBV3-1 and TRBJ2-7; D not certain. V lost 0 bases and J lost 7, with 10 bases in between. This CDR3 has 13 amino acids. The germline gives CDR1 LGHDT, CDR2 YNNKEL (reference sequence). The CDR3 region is CASSQDPRGEQYF. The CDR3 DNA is TGTGCCAGCAGCCAAGATCCCCGTGGGGAGCAGTACTTC.